This entry concerns a single TCR beta chain. The data belong to a study of blood T cell repertoires in COVID-19. Study-wide background: From the United States, Italy and Spain came samples of acute and convalescent COVID-19. T cells, B-cell-depleted T cells, or PBMCs supplied cDNA or gDNA.

The table came from immunoSEQ multiplex PCR; TCRdb's copy has only in-frame clones and leaves some out. The sample yields over 350,000 clones, approximately 88% seen once. V shed 1 base, J shed 7 bases, and the junction held 4 bases outside the gene matches. The germline V gene has CDR1 SGHTA and CDR2 FQGTGA. The CDR3 covers 13 residues. The cohort comprised adults aged roughly 18 to 100 years residing in about two dozen US areas. Self-reported history from a screening survey and questionnaire set each donor's cohort. This TCR was recovered from a woman aged 25-40 years with acute COVID-19. The sequenced sample consisted of PBMCs or T cells enriched from blood (not recorded which). This chain joins TRBV7-3 and TRBJ2-7; 7 nucleotides align to TRBD1. The CDR3 reads CASSLRQGVEQYF. As DNA, the CDR3 is TGTGCCAGCAGCTTAAGACAGGGAGTAGAGCAGTACTTC. Combining the CDR3 with reference TRBV7-3 and TRBJ2-7 gives the whole variable domain GAGVSQTPSNKVTEKGKYVELRCDPISGHTALYWYRQSLGQGPEFLIYFQGTGAADDSGLPNDRFFAVRPEGSVSTLKIQRTERGDSAVYLCASSLRQGVEQYFGPGTRLTVT.